This T cell receptor beta chain is from a study of neoadjuvant anti-PD-1 for oral cavity cancer (dated by TCRdb to the early 2020s). Turning to the overall study: Before undergoing curative-intent surgical resection, most patients got three to four biweekly nivolumab doses at 3 mg/kg. Patients who did not progress were given a fourth nivolumab dose at about day 43 and had definitive surgical resection on days 50-56. Under RECIST 1.1, a patient counted as a responder if showing complete response, partial response or stable disease, and as a non-responder if showing progression. A roughly 33% response rate was observed in the parent correlative cohort, in which around 13 patients were included.

Unmatched junction bases come to 8, with V trimmed by 4 bases and J by 1 base. CDR1 and CDR2, per the germline V gene, are MGHRA and YSYEKL. Counted from cysteine to phenylalanine, this CDR3 has 18 amino acids. CDR3 DNA is the only sequence kept; it has 54 bases, read in frame from the first base. For this clone: Its recognized antigen is unknown. No base-level quality is on record; no much larger clone is a single base apart.

Survey sequencing of tumors used two replicates per sample, and the tumor libraries mostly started from 4.5 to 5 ug of input genomic DNA. The immunoSEQ hsTCRbeta kit was used to prepare TCRbeta libraries, following the manufacturer's instructions. The finished libraries were brought together in one pool at approximately 3.1 nM, which was then read using an Illumina NovaSeq 6000 S4 flow cell. Per the original workflow: The immunoSEQ Analyzer handled quality control and preprocessing of the raw data. The analysis was restricted to productive rearrangements, with each unique CDR3 amino acid sequence defining a clonotype. Repertoire clonality was estimated as the Gini-Simpson index, which was calculated using the R package tcR. Gini indices were compared with Student's t test, and associations with tumor size change were assessed by Pearson correlation. The clones in this table, taken by TCRdb from immuneACCESS, are in-frame only. Not every clone is retained; where verified, under half of the shortfall comes from an unresolved V gene, and the cause of the rest is unknown. The V and J calls and clone size were taken over from that table, and D and trimming were inferred from the DNA. The sample includes 6,500 to 7,500 clones, with 40% to 55% observed a single time. About 25% of the sample is in the top ten clones.

Study-wide conclusions, independent of this receptor: Only a few patients per response group were included in the TCR analyses, and larger cohorts for validation were called for by the authors. Larger post-treatment sizes of preexisting intratumoral clones correlated with greater tumor shrinkage, suggesting expansion of preexisting clones contributed to response. Higher pretreatment blood TCRbeta clonality and lower post-treatment tumor TCRbeta clonality were correlated with higher pretreatment blood Treg/Th17 ratios.

What this sample's time point label stands for: before neoadjuvant nivolumab. Patients were newly diagnosed with stage II-IVA oral cavity squamous cell carcinoma and had received no prior systemic or radiation treatment. The cohort consisted of patients with HPV-negative, locally advanced oral cavity squamous cell carcinoma. Samples came from a longitudinal correlative study of a single-arm phase II trial of neoadjuvant nivolumab in oral cavity squamous cell carcinoma. Subject-matched pre- and post-treatment PBMCs and tumors from three responders and three non-responders were subjected to genomic DNA-based TCRbeta sequencing. Genomic DNA was isolated from tumor tissue using the Maxwell RSC DNA from Tissue kit.

The source of this sequence is a person aged 40 to 85 with oral cavity squamous cell carcinoma. The rearrangement combines TRBV4-1 with TRBJ1-4; 11 of the junction bases match TRBD1. The specimen comprised tumor tissue, sampled before nivolumab (anti-PD-1) treatment. In nucleotides, the sequence is TGCGCCAGCAGCCGAAGGACAGGGGGCAGTGGAACTAATGAAAAACTGTTTTTT. This gives the protein CASSRRTGGSGTNEKLFF.